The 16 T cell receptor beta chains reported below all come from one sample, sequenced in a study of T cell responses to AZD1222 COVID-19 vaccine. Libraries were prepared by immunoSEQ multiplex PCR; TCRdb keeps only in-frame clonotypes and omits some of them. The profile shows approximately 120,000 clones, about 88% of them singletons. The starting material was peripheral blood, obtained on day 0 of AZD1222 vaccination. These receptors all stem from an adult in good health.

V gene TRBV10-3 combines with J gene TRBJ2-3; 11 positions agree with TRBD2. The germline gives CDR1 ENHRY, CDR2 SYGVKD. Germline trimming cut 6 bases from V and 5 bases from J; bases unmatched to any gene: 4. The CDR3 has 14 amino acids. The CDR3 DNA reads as TGTGCCATCAGCGTAGCGGGAGGGATAGATACGCAGTATTTT. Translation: CAISVAGGIDTQYF.

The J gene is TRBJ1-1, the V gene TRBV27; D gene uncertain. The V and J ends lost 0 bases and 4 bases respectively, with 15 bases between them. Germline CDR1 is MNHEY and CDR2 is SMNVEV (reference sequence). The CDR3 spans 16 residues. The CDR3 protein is CASSLSPSGWGTEAFF. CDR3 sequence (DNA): TGTGCCAGCAGTTTATCGCCTAGTGGGTGGGGCACTGAAGCTTTCTTT.

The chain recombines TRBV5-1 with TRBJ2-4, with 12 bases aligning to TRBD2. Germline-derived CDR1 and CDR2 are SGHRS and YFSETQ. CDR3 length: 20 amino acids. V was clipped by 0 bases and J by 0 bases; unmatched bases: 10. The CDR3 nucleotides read TGCGCCAGCAGCTTGGACCCGGGACTAGCGGGCCGAATAGCCAAAAACATTCAGTACTTC. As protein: CASSLDPGLAGRIAKNIQYF.

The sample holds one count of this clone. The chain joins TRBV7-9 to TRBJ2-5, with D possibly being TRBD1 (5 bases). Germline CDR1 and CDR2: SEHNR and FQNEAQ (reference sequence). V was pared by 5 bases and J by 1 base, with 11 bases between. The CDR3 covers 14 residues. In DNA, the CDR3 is TGTGCCAGCAGCCCTCGACAGCCCCAAGAGACCCAGTACTTC. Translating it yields CASSPRQPQETQYF.

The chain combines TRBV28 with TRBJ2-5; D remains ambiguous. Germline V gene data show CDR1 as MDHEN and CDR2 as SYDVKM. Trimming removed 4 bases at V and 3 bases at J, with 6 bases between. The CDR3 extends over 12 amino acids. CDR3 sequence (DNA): TGTGCCAGCAGTTCAACTAAAGAGACCCAGTACTTC. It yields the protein CASSSTKETQYF.

The CDR3 protein is CASMGGMHTDTQYF. The CDR3 coding sequence is TGTGCCAGCATGGGAGGGATGCACACAGATACGCAGTATTTT. The chain has TRBV28 and TRBJ2-3; 7 bases are a match to TRBD2. Germline values: CDR1 MDHEN, CDR2 SYDVKM. Trimming removed 7 bases from V and 2 bases from J; junction bases left unmatched: 6. The CDR3 length is 14 residues.

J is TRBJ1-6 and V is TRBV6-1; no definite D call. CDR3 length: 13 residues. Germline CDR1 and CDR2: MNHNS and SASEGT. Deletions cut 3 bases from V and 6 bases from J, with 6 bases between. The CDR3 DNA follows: TGTGCCAGCAGTGAGGTCATTAATTCACCCCTCCACTTT. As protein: CASSEVINSPLHF.

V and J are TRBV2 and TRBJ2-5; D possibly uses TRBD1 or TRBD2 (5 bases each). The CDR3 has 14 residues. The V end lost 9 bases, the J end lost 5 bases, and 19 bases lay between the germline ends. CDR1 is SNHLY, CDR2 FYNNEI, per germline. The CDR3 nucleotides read TGTGCCAGAGACCGTCGTGAGGGGCGGGAGACCCAGTACTTC. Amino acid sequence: CARDRREGRETQYF.

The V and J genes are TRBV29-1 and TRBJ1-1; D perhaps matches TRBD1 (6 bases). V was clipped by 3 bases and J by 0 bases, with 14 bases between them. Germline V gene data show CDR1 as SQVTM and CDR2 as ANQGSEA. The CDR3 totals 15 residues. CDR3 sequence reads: CSVEKGRGVNTEAFF. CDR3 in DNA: TGCAGCGTTGAGAAAGGTAGGGGGGTGAACACTGAAGCTTTCTTT.

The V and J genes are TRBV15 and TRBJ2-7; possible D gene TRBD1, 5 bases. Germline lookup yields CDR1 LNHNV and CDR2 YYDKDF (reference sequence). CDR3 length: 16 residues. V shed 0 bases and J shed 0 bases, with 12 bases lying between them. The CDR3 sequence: CATSRDLGQGSYEQYF. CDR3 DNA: TGTGCCACCAGCAGAGATCTAGGCCAGGGCTCCTACGAGCAGTACTTC.

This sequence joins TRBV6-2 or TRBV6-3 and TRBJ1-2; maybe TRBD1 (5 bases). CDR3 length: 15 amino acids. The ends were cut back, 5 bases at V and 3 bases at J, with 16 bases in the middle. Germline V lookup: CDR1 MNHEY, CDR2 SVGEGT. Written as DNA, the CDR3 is TGTGCCAGCAGTCCGCACCCTGACAGTCACTATGGCTACACCTTC. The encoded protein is CASSPHPDSHYGYTF.

This CDR3 reads CSASPQPQHF. The CDR3 DNA follows: TGCAGTGCTAGTCCACAGCCCCAGCATTTT. This chain links TRBV20-1 with TRBJ1-5; D call uncertain. Germline CDR1 DFQATT, CDR2 SNEGSKA (reference sequence). This CDR3 region has 10 residues. With 3 bases removed from V and 7 bases from J, the gap between germline ends came to 4 bases.

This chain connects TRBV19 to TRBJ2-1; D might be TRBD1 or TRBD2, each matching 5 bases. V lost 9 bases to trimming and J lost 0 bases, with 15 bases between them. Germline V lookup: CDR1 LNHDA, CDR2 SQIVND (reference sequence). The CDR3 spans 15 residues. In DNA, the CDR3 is TGTGCCAGCGTACGGGACGCCAGCTCCTACAATGAGCAGTTCTTC. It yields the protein CASVRDASSYNEQFF. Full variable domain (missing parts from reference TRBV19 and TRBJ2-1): DGGITQSPKYLFRKEGQNVTLSCEQNLNHDAMYWYRQDPGQGLRLIYYSQIVNDFQKGDIAEGYSVSREKKESFPLTVTSAQKNPTAFYLCASVRDASSYNEQFFGPGTRLTVL.

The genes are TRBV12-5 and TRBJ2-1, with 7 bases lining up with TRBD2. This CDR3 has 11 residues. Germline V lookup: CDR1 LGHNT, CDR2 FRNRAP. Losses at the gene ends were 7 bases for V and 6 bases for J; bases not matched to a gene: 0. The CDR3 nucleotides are TGTGCTAGTGCGGGAGGCAATGAGCAGTTCTTC. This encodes CASAGGNEQFF.

The DNA for the CDR3 is TGTGCCAGCAGCTTAGGCTCGAACACCGGGGAGCTGTTTTTT. Translating it yields CASSLGSNTGELFF. This chain connects TRBV7-8 to TRBJ2-2; D remains ambiguous. V lost 1 base to trimming and J lost 0 bases, with 3 bases between them. The CDR3 extends over 14 amino acids. Germline values: CDR1 SGHVS, CDR2 FQNEAQ.

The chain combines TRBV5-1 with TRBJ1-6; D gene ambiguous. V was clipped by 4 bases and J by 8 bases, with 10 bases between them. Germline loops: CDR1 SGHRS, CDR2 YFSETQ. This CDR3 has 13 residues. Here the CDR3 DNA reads TGCGCCAGCAGCGGGAGGATAGATTCACCCCTCCACTTT. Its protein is CASSGRIDSPLHF.